This T cell receptor beta chain is from a study of T cells in Graves' hyperthyroidism and ophthalmopathy. Study-wide points: In the blood, most expanded thyroid clonotypes above 0.001 appeared as well.

Regions amplified from RNA transcripts were the TCR beta CDR3 regions. The HTBI primer set served for first-round RT-PCR of the TCR CDR3. TCRdb ran MiXCR on the multiplex PCR reads and lists one entry per CDR3 protein. This sample carries 690,000 or so distinct CDR3 sequences, approximately 18% of them seen once, and the ten largest clones take approximately 16%. Patients aged 18 to 65 had newly diagnosed hyperthyroidism of under 2 months' duration. This blood was taken when hyperthyroidism was first diagnosed, before any ophthalmopathy symptoms existed. In the case of this clonotype: The antigen remains unidentified.

V lost 8 bases and J 5 bases, leaving 15 bases between the germline ends. Germline values: CDR1 SGHAT, CDR2 FQNNGV. The CDR3 contains 13 residues. The TCR sequence derives from a woman in her forties or fifties with Graves' hyperthyroidism that later progressed to Graves' ophthalmopathy. This rearrangement joins TRBV11-2 to TRBJ1-1; D is ambiguous. The sequencing input was blood. The CDR3 coding sequence is TGTGCCAGCGGCTCACGGCACGCGACTGAAGCTTTCTTT. Its protein product is CASGSRHATEAFF.